These 5 T cell receptor beta chains were sequenced from one sample in a study of PD-L1 blockade in urothelial cancer. Assay: immunoSEQ multiplex PCR; the TCRdb copy retains only in-frame clones and omits some. Counted here are about 490 clones, 20% to 25% occurring once; the ten biggest clones make up less than 20%. The sequencing here drew on tumor tissue, taken before atezolizumab (anti-PD-L1) treatment. The receptors here all came from a man in his sixties with urothelial cancer.

This clone is labeled medium-sized. V and J are TRBV11-3 and TRBJ1-2, with D uncertain. Trimming cost V 5 bases and J 4 bases, with 17 bases left between them. CDR3 size: 15 residues. Per germline, CDR1 SGHNT and CDR2 YENEEA. The CDR3 sequence is CASSLRTEGSYGYTF. DNA of the CDR3: TGTGCCAGCAGCCTACGGACGGAGGGTTCCTATGGCTACACCTTC. Full variable domain (remainder filled in from reference TRBV11-3 and TRBJ1-2): EAGVVQSPRYKIIEKKQPVAFWCNPISGHNTLYWYLQNLGQGPELLIRYENEEAVDDSQLPKDRFSAERLKGVDSTLKIQPAELGDSAVYLCASSLRTEGSYGYTFGSGTRLTVV.

There are a few counts of this clone. The chain carries TRBV9 and TRBJ1-1; D possibly corresponds to TRBD1 (6 bases). The germline V and J ends were trimmed by 6 bases and 1 base, with 16 bases remaining between them. CDR1 is SGDLS and CDR2 is YYNGEE in the germline V gene. The CDR3 is 15 amino acids. The chain's CDR3 is CASNLQGHTNTEAFF. The CDR3 DNA reads as TGTGCCAGCAATCTACAGGGTCACACGAACACTGAAGCTTTCTTT.

This clone is large by share. The chain is built from TRBV28 and TRBJ2-1, with TRBD1 identical over 9 bases. J lost 9 bases, V lost 3 bases, and 3 bases had no gene match. The CDR3 contains 13 residues. CDR1 and CDR2 from the germline V gene are MDHEN and SYDVKM. Here the CDR3 DNA reads TGTGCCAGCAGTTTCGGACAGGGGATTGAGCAGTTCTTC. Protein sequence: CASSFGQGIEQFF.

The rearrangement links TRBV14 to TRBJ1-1; D possibly corresponds to TRBD1 (5 bases). V was trimmed by 6 bases and J by 10 bases, leaving 12 bases between them. The V gene's germline CDR1 is SGHDN and CDR2 FVKESK. The CDR3 runs 11 residues. The CDR3 spells CASSSGTRAFF. DNA of the CDR3: TGTGCCAGCAGTTCCGGGACTCGAGCTTTCTTT. Drawing the rest from reference TRBV14 and TRBJ1-1, the complete variable domain is EAGVTQFPSHSVIEKGQTVTLRCDPISGHDNLYWYRRVMGKEIKFLLHFVKESKQDESGMPNNRFLAERTGGTYSTLKVQPAELEDSGVYFCASSSGTRAFFGQGTRLTVV.

The rearrangement links TRBV9 to TRBJ2-2, with unresolved D. The CDR3 length is 15 residues. Germline CDR1 is SGDLS and CDR2 is YYNGEE. Trimming took off 7 bases at V and 0 bases at J, with 13 bases between the two ends. Here the CDR3 DNA reads TGTGCCAGCGGAGCCGTAGCAACGAACACCGGGGAGCTGTTTTTT. Protein sequence: CASGAVATNTGELFF.